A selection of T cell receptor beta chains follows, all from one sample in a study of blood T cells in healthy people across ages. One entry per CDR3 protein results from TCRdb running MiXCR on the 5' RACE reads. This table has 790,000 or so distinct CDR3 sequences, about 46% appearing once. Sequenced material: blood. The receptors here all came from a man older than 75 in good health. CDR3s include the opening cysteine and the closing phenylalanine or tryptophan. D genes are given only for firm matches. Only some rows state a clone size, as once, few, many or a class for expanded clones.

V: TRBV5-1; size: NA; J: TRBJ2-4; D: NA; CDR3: CASSLPGGGEQYF; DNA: TGCGCCAGCAGCTTGCCCGGAGGCGGGGAGCAGTACTTC
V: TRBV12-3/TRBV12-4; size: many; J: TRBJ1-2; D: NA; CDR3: CASSLRENYGYTF; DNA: TGTGCCAGCAGTTTAAGGGAGAACTATGGCTACACCTTC
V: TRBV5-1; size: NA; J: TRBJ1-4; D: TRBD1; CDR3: CASSHAGTGDEKLFF; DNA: TGCGCCAGCAGCCACGCCGGGACAGGAGATGAAAAACTGTTTTTT
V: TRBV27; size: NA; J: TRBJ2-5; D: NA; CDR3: CASSLNHMGEETQYF; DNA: TGTGCCAGCAGTTTAAATCACATGGGAGAGGAGACCCAGTACTTC
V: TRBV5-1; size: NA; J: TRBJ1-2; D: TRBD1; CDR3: CASSITGGSYGYTF; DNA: TGCGCCAGCAGCATAACAGGGGGCAGTTATGGCTACACCTTC
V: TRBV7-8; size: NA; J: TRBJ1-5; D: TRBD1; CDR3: CASSRGQGRGNQPQHF; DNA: TGTGCCAGCAGCCGCGGACAGGGAAGGGGGAATCAGCCCCAGCATTTT
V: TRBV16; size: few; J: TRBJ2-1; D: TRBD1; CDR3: CASSRQGQYYNEQFF; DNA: TGTGCCAGCAGCAGGCAGGGACAGTACTACAATGAGCAGTTCTTC
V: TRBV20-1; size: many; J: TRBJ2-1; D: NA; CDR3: CSASRAVYNEQFF; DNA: TGCAGTGCTAGTAGGGCAGTTTACAATGAGCAGTTCTTC
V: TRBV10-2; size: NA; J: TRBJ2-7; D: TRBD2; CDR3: CTSGLAGGYEQYF; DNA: TGCACCAGCGGGCTAGCGGGAGGCTACGAGCAGTACTTC
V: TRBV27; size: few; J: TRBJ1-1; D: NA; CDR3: CASSFAQPNTEAFF; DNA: TGTGCCAGCAGTTTCGCACAACCGAACACTGAAGCTTTCTTT
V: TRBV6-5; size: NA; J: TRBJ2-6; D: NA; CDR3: CASSYMDLGGANVLTF; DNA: TGTGCCAGCAGTTACATGGATCTAGGTGGGGCCAACGTCCTGACTTTC
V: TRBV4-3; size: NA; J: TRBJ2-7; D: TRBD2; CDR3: CASSQRLAGEKRNEQYF; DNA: TGCGCCAGCAGCCAACGATTAGCGGGAGAGAAACGCAATGAGCAGTACTTC
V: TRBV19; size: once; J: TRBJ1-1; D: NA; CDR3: CASRVQAGAEAFF; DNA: TGTGCCAGTAGGGTTCAAGCGGGAGCTGAAGCTTTCTTT
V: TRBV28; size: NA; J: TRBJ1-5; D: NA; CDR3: CASSHRGGQTGNQPQHF; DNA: TGTGCCAGCAGTCACCGCGGCGGACAAACGGGCAATCAGCCCCAGCATTTT
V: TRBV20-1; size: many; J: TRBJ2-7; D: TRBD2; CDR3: CSARNSGSLSYEQYF; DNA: TGCAGTGCTAGAAATAGCGGGAGCCTCTCCTACGAGCAGTACTTC
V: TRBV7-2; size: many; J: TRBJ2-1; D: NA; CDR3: CASSLAPSGAYNEQFF; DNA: TGTGCCAGCAGCTTAGCGCCCAGCGGAGCCTACAATGAGCAGTTCTTC
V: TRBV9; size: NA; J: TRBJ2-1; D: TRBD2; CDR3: CASSVLAGEYNEQFF; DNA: TGTGCCAGCAGTGTACTAGCGGGAGAGTACAATGAGCAGTTCTTC
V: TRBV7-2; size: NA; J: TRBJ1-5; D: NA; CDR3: CASSLGGWPQHF; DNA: TGTGCCAGCAGCTTAGGGGGTTGGCCCCAGCATTTT
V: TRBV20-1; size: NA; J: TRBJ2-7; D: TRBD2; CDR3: CSARGTSDYEQYF; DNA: TGCAGTGCTAGAGGGACTAGCGACTACGAGCAGTACTTC
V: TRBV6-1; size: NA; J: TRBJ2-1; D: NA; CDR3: CASSRGLNEQFF; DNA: TGTGCCAGCAGTCGGGGGTTAAATGAGCAGTTCTTC
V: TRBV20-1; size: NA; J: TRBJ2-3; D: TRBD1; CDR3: CSAKRGQGGDTQYF; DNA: TGCAGTGCTAAGAGGGGGCAGGGCGGAGATACGCAGTATTTT
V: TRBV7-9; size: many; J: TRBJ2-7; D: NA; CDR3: CASSLGVRYEQYF; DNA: TGTGCCAGCAGCTTGGGGGTCCGCTACGAGCAGTACTTC
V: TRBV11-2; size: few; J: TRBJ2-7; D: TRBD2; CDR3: CASSFSSGSPYEQYF; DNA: TGTGCCAGCAGCTTTAGTAGCGGGAGTCCCTACGAGCAGTACTTC
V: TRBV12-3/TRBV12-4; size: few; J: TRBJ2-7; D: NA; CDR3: CASSVRVDWEQYF; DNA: TGTGCCAGCAGTGTCAGGGTCGATTGGGAGCAGTACTTC
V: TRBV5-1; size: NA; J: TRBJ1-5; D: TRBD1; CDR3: CASRPGTGGGQPQHF; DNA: TGCGCCAGCAGGCCTGGGACAGGGGGCGGCCAGCCCCAGCATTTT
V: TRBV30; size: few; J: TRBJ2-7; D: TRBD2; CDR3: CAWSFKLAGVYEQYF; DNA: TGTGCCTGGAGCTTCAAACTAGCGGGAGTTTACGAGCAGTACTTC
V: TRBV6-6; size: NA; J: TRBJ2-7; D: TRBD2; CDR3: CASSGLADLHEQYF; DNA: TGTGCCAGCAGCGGACTAGCGGACCTCCACGAGCAGTACTTC
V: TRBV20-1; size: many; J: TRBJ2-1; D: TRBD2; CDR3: CSARDGTSGRENEQFF; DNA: TGCAGTGCTAGAGATGGGACTAGCGGGAGGGAAAATGAGCAGTTCTTC
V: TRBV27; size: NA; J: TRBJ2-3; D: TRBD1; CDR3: CASSFAGGPTDTQYF; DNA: TGTGCCAGCAGTTTCGCAGGGGGCCCCACAGATACGCAGTATTTT
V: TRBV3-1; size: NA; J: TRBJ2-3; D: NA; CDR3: CASSPAATDTQYF; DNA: TGTGCCAGCAGCCCAGCAGCCACAGATACGCAGTATTTT
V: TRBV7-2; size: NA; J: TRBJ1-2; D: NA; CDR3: CASSEGWGGPYGYTF; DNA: TGTGCCAGCAGCGAGGGCTGGGGGGGTCCGTATGGCTACACCTTC
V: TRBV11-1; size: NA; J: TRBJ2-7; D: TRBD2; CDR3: CASSARLAGPAYEQYF; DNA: TGTGCCAGCAGCGCCAGACTAGCGGGACCCGCCTACGAGCAGTACTTC
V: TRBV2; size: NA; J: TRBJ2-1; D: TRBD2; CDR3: CASSEIPGRAGGYEQFF; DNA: TGTGCCAGCAGTGAAATCCCCGGGCGAGCGGGAGGCTATGAGCAGTTCTTC
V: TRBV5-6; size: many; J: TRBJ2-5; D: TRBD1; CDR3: CASSWDSQETQYF; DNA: TGTGCCAGCAGTTGGGACAGCCAAGAGACCCAGTACTTC
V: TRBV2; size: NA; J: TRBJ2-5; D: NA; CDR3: CASSAGGRALGETQYF; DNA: TGTGCCAGCAGTGCCGGGGGGCGCGCATTGGGAGAGACCCAGTACTTC
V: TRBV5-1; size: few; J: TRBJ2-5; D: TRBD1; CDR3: CASSLALTGGDFQETQYF; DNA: TGCGCCAGCAGCTTGGCCTTAACAGGGGGTGACTTTCAAGAGACCCAGTACTTC
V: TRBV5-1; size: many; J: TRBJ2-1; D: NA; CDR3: CASSLLDNEQFF; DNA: TGCGCCAGCAGCTTGCTCGACAATGAGCAGTTCTTC
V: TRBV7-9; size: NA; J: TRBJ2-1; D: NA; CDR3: CASSLRPTNEQFF; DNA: TGTGCCAGCAGCTTACGCCCAACCAATGAGCAGTTCTTC
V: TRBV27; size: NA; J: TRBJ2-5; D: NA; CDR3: CASSKQGTQETQYF; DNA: TGTGCCAGCAGTAAGCAGGGGACTCAAGAGACCCAGTACTTC
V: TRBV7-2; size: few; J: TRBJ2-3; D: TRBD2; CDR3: CASSPLRSSGRRGTDTQYF; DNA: TGTGCCAGCAGCCCCCTCAGATCTAGCGGGAGGAGGGGCACAGATACGCAGTATTTT
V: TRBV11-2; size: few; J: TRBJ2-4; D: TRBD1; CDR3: CASSSTGVGGIQYF; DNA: TGTGCCAGCAGCTCTACAGGGGTTGGGGGCATTCAGTACTTC
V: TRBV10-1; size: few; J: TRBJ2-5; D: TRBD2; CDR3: CASSETLAGGQTQETQYF; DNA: TGCGCCAGCAGTGAGACCCTAGCGGGAGGGCAAACCCAAGAGACCCAGTACTTC
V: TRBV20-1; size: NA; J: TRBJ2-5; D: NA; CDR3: CSARDRGGRETQYF; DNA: TGCAGTGCTAGAGATCGCGGGGGCAGGGAGACCCAGTACTTC
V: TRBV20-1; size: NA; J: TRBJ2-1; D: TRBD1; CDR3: CSAIGTGPSSPSYNEQFF; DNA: TGCAGTGCTATAGGGACAGGGCCTTCTTCGCCCTCCTACAATGAGCAGTTCTTC
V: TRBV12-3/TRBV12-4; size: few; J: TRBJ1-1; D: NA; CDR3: CASRSGTSNTEAFF; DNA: TGTGCCAGCAGATCCGGGACATCTAACACTGAAGCTTTCTTT
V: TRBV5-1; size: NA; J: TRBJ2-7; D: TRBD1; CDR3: CASSFGTGASYEQYF; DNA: TGCGCCAGCAGCTTCGGGACAGGGGCTTCCTACGAGCAGTACTTC
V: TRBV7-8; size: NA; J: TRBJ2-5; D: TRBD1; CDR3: CASSPTRAGQGFVETQYF; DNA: TGTGCCAGCAGCCCCACGCGTGCGGGACAGGGATTCGTGGAGACCCAGTACTTC
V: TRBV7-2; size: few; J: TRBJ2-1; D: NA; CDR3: CASSDISHEQFF; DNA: TGTGCCAGCAGCGACATAAGCCATGAGCAGTTCTTC
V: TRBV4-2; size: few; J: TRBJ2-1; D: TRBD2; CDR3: CASSQGSGGNYNEQFF; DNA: TGTGCCAGCAGCCAAGGTAGCGGGGGGAATTACAATGAGCAGTTCTTC
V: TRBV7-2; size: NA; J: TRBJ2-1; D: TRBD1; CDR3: CASSLAGTGVYNEQFF; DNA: TGTGCCAGCAGCTTAGCCGGGACAGGGGTTTACAATGAGCAGTTCTTC
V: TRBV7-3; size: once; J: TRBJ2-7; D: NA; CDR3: CASSLSVTGYEQYF; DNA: TGTGCCAGCAGCTTATCGGTGACAGGATACGAGCAGTACTTC
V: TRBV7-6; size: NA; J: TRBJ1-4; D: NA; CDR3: CASSLVGFSGEKLFF; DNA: TGTGCCAGCAGCTTAGTTGGCTTTTCAGGTGAAAAACTGTTTTTT